This T cell receptor (beta chain) was captured by sequencing in a study of CD8+CD57+ T cells in acquired aplastic anemia. At the level of the study: Sorted CD4+ and CD8+ cells yielded DNA averaging around 3.2 ug.

An expansion of CD8+CD57+ cells by flow cytometry had been shown in patients chosen for sequencing. All patients had severe acquired aplastic anemia. V shed 0 bases and J shed 0 bases, with 12 bases lying between them. Germline loops: CDR1 KGHDR, CDR2 SFDVKD. The CDR3 consists of 17 residues. For CDR3 and TCR beta VDJ profiling, genomic DNA was the template used. TCRdb re-derived calls from the reads in MiXCR, one entry per CDR3 protein. Counted here are 250,000 to 350,000 distinct CDR3 sequences, 50% to 65% occurring once; the ten biggest clones make up approximately 1.3%. Material: sorted CD4+, CD8+, or CD8+CD57+ T cells (not recorded which) from PBMCs. J is TRBJ2-3 and V is TRBV24-1, with D perhaps TRBD2 (5 bases). The TCR sequence derives from a human donor with aplastic anemia. In nucleotides, the CDR3 is TGTGCCACCAGTGATTTGATGGGGAGCGGAAGCACAGATACGCAGTATTTT. It is translated as CATSDLMGSGSTDTQYF.